This entry lists 7 T cell receptor beta chains sequenced from one sample in a study of cytomegalovirus exposure and HLA in healthy donors. Vbeta (60) and Jbeta (13) primers were used in the PCR. The table came from immunoSEQ multiplex PCR; TCRdb's copy has only in-frame clones and leaves some out. Among 25,000 to 30,000 clones, approximately 70% were seen once, and the ten largest hold 4.4%. Specimen: PBMCs. These receptors were collected from a woman aged 45-65 years in good health and CMV-seronegative.

The chain carries TRBV9 and TRBJ1-1; 7 nucleotides align to TRBD1. CDR1 is SGDLS, CDR2 YYNGEE, per germline. CDR3 length: 14 amino acids. The J segment lost 3 bases and the V segment lost 1 base, leaving 3 bases of the junction unmatched. CDR3 region: CASSVIRGDTEAFF. CDR3 sequence (DNA): TGTGCCAGCAGCGTAATCAGGGGGGACACTGAAGCTTTCTTT.

This clone was detected only a few times. J is TRBJ1-2 and V is TRBV6-5, with TRBD1 as a possible D gene (6 bases). Germline CDR1 reads MNHEY; CDR2 reads SVGAGI. The ends were cut back, 2 bases at V and 7 bases at J, with 11 bases in the middle. The CDR3 spans 13 residues. The CDR3 protein is CASSYDRRSGYTF. DNA of the CDR3: TGTGCCAGCAGTTACGACAGGCGGAGTGGCTACACCTTC.

The chain links TRBV7-2 to TRBJ2-1, with D unclear. The V gene lost 5 bases and the J gene lost 0 bases, with 8 bases spanning the gap. This CDR3 region has 14 residues. The germline gives CDR1 SGHTA, CDR2 FQGNSA. The CDR3 DNA is TGTGCCAGCAGCCCAGGCTTCTCCTACAATGAGCAGTTCTTC. This codes for CASSPGFSYNEQFF.

This chain joins TRBV4-1 and TRBJ2-1, with D possibly being TRBD1 (5 bases). Looked up from germline, CDR1 is MGHRA and CDR2 is YSYEKL. The CDR3 is 14 residues long. V was cut by 0 bases and J by 10 bases, with 13 bases left in between. The CDR3 DNA reads TGCGCCAGCAGCCAAGATCGTTGGGGCCTCGAGCAGTTCTTC. Residues: CASSQDRWGLEQFF.

The chain combines TRBV5-4 with TRBJ2-5, with 7 bases lining up with TRBD1. CDR1 is SGHNT and CDR2 is YYREEE in the germline V gene (reference sequence). With 4 bases clipped from V and 1 base from J, the junction kept 7 bases outside the gene matches. The CDR3 covers 15 residues. CDR3 region: CASSVLGTAQETQYF. Here the CDR3 DNA reads TGTGCCAGCAGCGTCCTTGGGACAGCCCAAGAGACCCAGTACTTC. Complete variable domain (other parts from reference TRBV5-4 and TRBJ2-5): ETGVTQSPTHLIKTRGQQVTLRCSSQSGHNTVSWYQQALGQGPQFIFQYYREEENGRGNFPPRFSGLQFPNYSSELNVNALELDDSALYLCASSVLGTAQETQYFGPGTRLLVL.

V gene TRBV28 combines with J gene TRBJ1-1; perhaps TRBD1 as D (6 bases). This CDR3 comprises 14 residues. Trimming cost V 2 bases and J 2 bases, with 9 bases left between them. Germline V CDR1 and CDR2: MDHEN, SYDVKM. The CDR3 sequence: CASSLPQGNTEAFF. The CDR3 nucleotides read TGTGCCAGCAGTTTACCACAGGGAAACACTGAAGCTTTCTTT. Full variable domain (rest looked up from reference TRBV28 and TRBJ1-1): DVKVTQSSRYLVKRTGEKVFLECVQDMDHENMFWYRQDPGLGLRLIYFSYDVKMKEKGDIPEGYSVSREKKERFSLILESASTNQTSMYLCASSLPQGNTEAFFGQGTRLTVV.

The chain joins TRBV2 to TRBJ2-5; D perhaps matches TRBD1 (8 bases). With 6 bases removed from V and 5 bases from J, the gap between germline ends came to 19 bases. The V gene's germline CDR1 is SNHLY and CDR2 FYNNEI. There are 15 residues in the CDR3. The CDR3 is CASRSGTGVLETQYF. CDR3 in DNA: TGTGCCAGCAGGAGCGGGACAGGAGTTCTGGAGACCCAGTACTTC.